The T cell receptor (beta chain) described here comes from a study of blood T cells in healthy people across ages. Points from the study as a whole: There was no known CMV status for donors, so expanded clonotype changes were possibly confounded. Older individuals had lower TCR beta diversity per million T cells (the decline was roughly linear).

The authors ran a second PCR of about 7 to 12 cycles using a sample-barcoded 5' primer and a J-beta primer mix. Via MiXCR, TCRdb re-called the 5' RACE reads, giving one row per CDR3 protein. The table includes around 1.5 million distinct CDR3 sequences, around two fifths detected once. The length of the CDR3 is 16 residues. Isolating PBMCs gave at least 6 million of these cells per sample. Worth noting for this clonotype: Its matching antigen is unknown.

Sequenced sample: blood. The clonotype was recovered from a woman in her late teens or twenties in good health. The chain is built from TRBV21-1 and TRBJ2-1; the D call in the table, TRBD2, was not verified against the DNA. TRBV21-1 is listed as a pseudogene. DNA of the CDR3: TGTGCCAGCAGCAAAGATAGGACTAGCGCTCCAAATGAGCAGTTCTTC. Its translation: CASSKDRTSAPNEQFF.